Below are 28 T cell receptor beta chains sequenced from a single sample in a study of cytomegalovirus exposure and HLA in healthy donors. Primers: 60 Vbeta forward and 13 Jbeta reverse. Data came from immunoSEQ multiplex PCR; TCRdb stores just in-frame clones and leaves some out. The sample consists of about 160,000 clones, just over 75% of them appearing once. The sample was PBMCs. The receptors here all came from a man aged 40-49 years in good health and CMV-seronegative.

The genes are TRBV7-8 and TRBJ1-6; 9 bases are shared with TRBD1. Germline V gene data show CDR1 as SGHVS and CDR2 as FQNEAQ. Germline trimming cut 2 bases from V and 10 bases from J; bases unmatched to any gene: 6. There are 15 residues in the CDR3. The CDR3 loop is CASSLKGQGGSPLHF. CDR3 DNA sequence: TGTGCCAGCAGCTTAAAGGGACAGGGCGGGTCACCCCTCCACTTT.

The CDR3 is CASSYGLAGGETQYF. CDR3 nucleotide sequence: TGCGCCAGCAGCTATGGACTAGCGGGAGGAGAGACCCAGTACTTC. This chain uses TRBV5-1 with TRBJ2-5; 14 bases line up with TRBD2. The CDR3 covers 15 residues. V gave up 3 bases and J gave up 4 bases; unmatched junction bases: 2. Germline lookup yields CDR1 SGHRS and CDR2 YFSETQ.

J is TRBJ2-3 and V is TRBV29-1, with 7 bases that match TRBD1. Germline CDR1 SQVTM, CDR2 ANQGSEA. J lost 2 bases, V lost 3 bases, and 8 bases had no gene match. CDR3 length equals 15 residues. The DNA for the CDR3 is TGCAGCGTTGATAGCAGACAGGGCGTCACAGATACGCAGTATTTT. It is translated as CSVDSRQGVTDTQYF.

The gene calls are TRBV21-1 and TRBJ2-2; TRBD1, the table's D call, lacks a check against the DNA. TRBV21-1 is a pseudogene segment. The CDR3 has 15 amino acids. CDR3 in DNA: TGTGCCAGCAGCAACGACAGGGTAAGAACCGGGGAGCTGTTTTTT. Translating it yields CASSNDRVRTGELFF.

Concerning this clone itself: The same CDR3 arises from other DNA sequences in this sample as well. The genes are TRBV27 and TRBJ2-1, with 7 bases identical to TRBD2. This CDR3 is 15 amino acids long. Germline V gives CDR1 MNHEY, CDR2 SMNVEV (reference sequence). J was trimmed by 4 bases and V by 3 bases; bases with no gene match: 6. The CDR3, as DNA: TGTGCCAGCAGTTTCTCGGCTAGCGGATACAATGAGCAGTTCTTC. This gives the protein CASSFSASGYNEQFF.

The CDR3 reads CASSQDTAALFNEQFF. CDR3 DNA sequence: TGCGCCAGCAGCCAAGACACAGCCGCGCTATTCAATGAGCAGTTCTTC. The chain employs TRBV4-1 and TRBJ2-1; D unclear. V shed 0 bases and J shed 6 bases, with 15 bases lying between them. The CDR3 spans 16 residues. The germline V gene encodes CDR1 MGHRA and CDR2 YSYEKL.

This sequence joins TRBV27 and TRBJ1-1; perhaps TRBD1 as D (5 bases). The CDR3 length is 13 residues. CDR1 is MNHEY and CDR2 is SMNVEV in the germline V gene (reference sequence). Between the trimmed V and J ends, which lost 6 bases and 3 bases, there was a span of 11 bases. This CDR3 reads CASRSNRYTEAFF. CDR3 sequence (DNA): TGTGCCAGCAGATCTAACAGGTACACTGAAGCTTTCTTT.

The chain couples TRBV4-2 to TRBJ2-6; D not certain. Germline CDR1 is LGHNA and CDR2 is YNFKEQ. Trimming removed 5 bases from V and 1 base from J, with 9 bases in between. The CDR3 covers 15 residues. Here the CDR3 DNA reads TGTGCCAGCAGCTTAGAGAAATCTGGGGCCAACGTCCTGACTTTC. Translation: CASSLEKSGANVLTF.

V usage is TRBV27 and J usage is TRBJ2-7, with TRBD1 identical over 7 bases. CDR1 is MNHEY, CDR2 SMNVEV, per germline (reference sequence). With V trimmed by 4 bases and J by 6 bases, 18 bases remained unmatched. The CDR3 covers 17 residues. The CDR3 nucleotides read TGTGCCAGCAGTTCCCCTGACAGGGCCGAGGGGTCGTCCGAGCAGTACGTC. Translated, it gives CASSSPDRAEGSSEQYV.

The chain employs TRBV30 and TRBJ2-7; weak D call: TRBD1 (5 bases). The CDR3 runs to 13 residues. CDR1 and CDR2 (germline): GTSNPN, SVGIG (reference sequence). The V end was cut by 2 bases, the J end by 1 base, with 9 bases between. The CDR3 DNA reads as TGTGCCTGGAGTAGAGACAGATCCTACGAGCAGTACTTC. Encoded protein: CAWSRDRSYEQYF.

This clone has only one observation. Other DNA sequences of this sample code for an identical CDR3. This rearrangement joins TRBV2 to TRBJ2-7; 10 bases are a match to TRBD1. V shed 6 bases and J 1 base; nucleotides not matched to a gene: 3. From germline, CDR1 is SNHLY and CDR2 FYNNEI. The CDR3 is 14 amino acids. DNA for the CDR3: TGTGCCAGCAGCCGGACAGGGGGGTCCTACGAGCAGTACTTC. Translating gives CASSRTGGSYEQYF.

The V call is TRBV19, the J call TRBJ1-5; maybe TRBD1 (5 bases). This CDR3 contains 14 residues. V was clipped by 4 bases and J by 7 bases, with 14 bases between them. Germline V gene data show CDR1 as LNHDA and CDR2 as SQIVND (reference sequence). The CDR3 DNA reads as TGTGCCAGTAGTACCCCACAGGTGGGCCAGCCCCAGCATTTT. Translated, it gives CASSTPQVGQPQHF.

The rearrangement joins TRBV10-3 to TRBJ2-3; D may be TRBD1 (7 bases). Trimming pared 4 bases from V and 4 bases from J, leaving 15 bases between. Germline V gives CDR1 ENHRY, CDR2 SYGVKD. The CDR3 is 15 residues long. In DNA form, the CDR3 reads TGTGCCATCAGTGCGGAGGGGGCGAGGGCAGATACGCAGTATTTT. Translation gives CAISAEGARADTQYF.

This clone was seen more than once but under ten times. This sequence joins TRBV6-1 and TRBJ1-4, with 7 nucleotides matching TRBD1. V shed 5 bases, J shed 3 bases, and the junction held 6 bases outside the gene matches. The germline gives CDR1 MNHNS, CDR2 SASEGT. The length of the CDR3 is 15 residues. This CDR3 is CASSTRQGPNEKLFF. As DNA, the CDR3 is TGTGCCAGCAGTACACGACAGGGACCTAATGAAAAACTGTTTTTT.

V usage is TRBV19 and J usage is TRBJ2-7, with D unclear. Germline assignment: CDR1 LNHDA and CDR2 SQIVND (reference sequence). The CDR3 covers 13 residues. Trimming took 4 bases from V and 1 from J, leaving 8 bases between them. The CDR3 sequence is CASSRAGSYEQYF. The CDR3, as DNA: TGTGCCAGTAGTAGGGCCGGTTCCTACGAGCAGTACTTC. Combining the CDR3 with reference TRBV19 and TRBJ2-7 gives the whole variable domain DGGITQSPKYLFRKEGQNVTLSCEQNLNHDAMYWYRQDPGQGLRLIYYSQIVNDFQKGDIAEGYSVSREKKESFPLTVTSAQKNPTAFYLCASSRAGSYEQYFGPGTRLTVT.

The V and J genes are TRBV7-9 and TRBJ2-6; a weak D match, TRBD1 (6 bases). The CDR3 has 15 amino acids. CDR1 is SEHNR, CDR2 FQNEAQ, per germline (reference sequence). V lost 3 bases, J lost 2 bases, and 8 bases lay in between. The CDR3 loop reads CASSFAGAGANVLTF. CDR3 in DNA: TGTGCCAGCAGCTTTGCAGGGGCTGGGGCCAACGTCCTGACTTTC.

The J gene is TRBJ1-6, the V gene TRBV28; D uncertain. Trimming removed 11 bases from V and 3 bases from J, with 17 bases in between. Germline V gives CDR1 MDHEN, CDR2 SYDVKM. The CDR3 is made up of 15 amino acids. CDR3 DNA: TGTGCCGGCCCGAGGCCCGCTTTCTATAATTCACCCCTCCACTTT. Translated, it gives CAGPRPAFYNSPLHF. Using reference TRBV28 and TRBJ1-6 for the parts outside the CDR3, the full variable domain is DVKVTQSSRYLVKRTGEKVFLECVQDMDHENMFWYRQDPGLGLRLIYFSYDVKMKEKGDIPEGYSVSREKKERFSLILESASTNQTSMYLCAGPRPAFYNSPLHFGNGTRLTVT.

The rearrangement links TRBV18 to TRBJ1-1; perhaps TRBD1 as D (5 bases). This CDR3 has 13 amino acids. V shed 1 base and J shed 3 bases, with 6 bases lying between them. Germline assignment: CDR1 KGHSH and CDR2 LQKENI. DNA for the CDR3: TGTGCCAGCTCACCACTAGGGGACACTGAAGCTTTCTTT. It encodes CASSPLGDTEAFF.

The rearrangement joins TRBV5-1 to TRBJ2-5; the D gene is possibly TRBD2 (6 bases). Trimming shortened V by 4 bases and J by 5 bases, and 21 bases separated the two germline ends. The CDR3 contains 16 residues. CDR1 and CDR2 from the germline V gene are SGHRS and YFSETQ. For the CDR3, the DNA is TGCGCCAGCAGCCTTCTCCCAGCGGGTGCCGGGGAGACCCAGTACTTC. Residues: CASSLLPAGAGETQYF.

This chain joins TRBV7-9 and TRBJ2-3; 10 nucleotides match TRBD2. With 5 bases clipped from V and 5 bases from J, the junction kept 1 base outside the gene matches. CDR1 SEHNR and CDR2 FQNEAQ come from the germline V gene (reference sequence). The CDR3 is 13 amino acids. CDR3 sequence reads: CASSGLAVDTQYF. In DNA form, the CDR3 reads TGTGCCAGCAGCGGACTAGCGGTAGATACGCAGTATTTT. Together with reference TRBV7-9 and TRBJ2-3, the CDR3 gives the full variable domain: DTGVSQNPRHKITKRGQNVTFRCDPISEHNRLYWYRQTLGQGPEFLTYFQNEAQLEKSRLLSDRFSAERPKGSFSTLEIQRTEQGDSAMYLCASSGLAVDTQYFGPGTRLTVL.

In DNA form, the CDR3 reads TGTGCCAGCAGCTTAGGTTTTATCCGCGAGCAGTACTTC. It encodes CASSLGFIREQYF. The chain joins TRBV7-2 to TRBJ2-7; D remains unclear. The ends were cut back, 1 base at V and 6 bases at J, with 10 bases in the middle. This CDR3 has 13 residues. Germline CDR1 SGHTA, CDR2 FQGNSA.

V and J are TRBV5-4 and TRBJ1-1; 7 bases fit TRBD1. V was pared by 3 bases and J by 1 base, with 6 bases of the junction left unmatched. CDR1 is SGHNT, CDR2 YYREEE, per germline (reference sequence). The CDR3 has 15 amino acids. In DNA form, the CDR3 reads TGTGCCAGCAGCTCATACCGACAGGGGAACACTGAAGCTTTCTTT. Translated: CASSSYRQGNTEAFF.

The rearrangement uses TRBV11-2 and TRBJ1-2; maybe TRBD1 (6 bases). V was pared by 1 base and J by 8 bases, with 14 bases between. The CDR3 runs 14 residues. From germline, CDR1 is SGHAT and CDR2 FQNNGV. The CDR3 is CASSLGYRAGGYTF. The CDR3 DNA reads as TGTGCCAGCAGCTTAGGATACAGGGCCGGCGGCTACACCTTC.

The rearrangement links TRBV18 to TRBJ2-1, with D maybe TRBD2 (7 bases). Germline values: CDR1 KGHSH, CDR2 LQKENI. This CDR3 contains 15 residues. V was shortened by 2 bases and J by 9 bases, with 17 bases between the two germline ends. As DNA, the CDR3 is TGTGCCAGCTCACCAGGTTTCGGGGGGCAAGGTGAGCAGTTCTTC. Translating gives CASSPGFGGQGEQFF.

This clone was observed a handful of times. The J gene is TRBJ1-1, the V gene TRBV6-5, with 7 bases fitting TRBD1. The CDR3 sequence is 13 residues long. V shed 8 bases and J 0 bases; nucleotides not matched to a gene: 3. CDR1 is MNHEY, CDR2 SVGAGI, per germline. DNA of the CDR3: TGTGCCAGCGTGGGACAGCTGAACACTGAAGCTTTCTTT. It is translated as CASVGQLNTEAFF.

The chain joins TRBV30 to TRBJ1-2; the D gene is possibly TRBD1 (5 bases). The CDR3 contains 15 residues. Germline V gene lookup returns CDR1 GTSNPN and CDR2 SVGIG (reference sequence). The V and J ends lost 4 bases and 4 bases respectively, with 19 bases between them. CDR3 sequence (DNA): TGTGCCTGGAAACCAGAGTGGGGCTTTAGCTATGGCTACACCTTC. Translating it yields CAWKPEWGFSYGYTF. Full variable domain (outside the CDR3, taken from reference TRBV30 and TRBJ1-2): SQTIHQWPATLVQPVGSPLSLECTVEGTSNPNLYWYRQAAGRGLQLLFYSVGIGQISSEVPQNLSASRPQDRQFILSSKKLLLSDSGFYLCAWKPEWGFSYGYTFGSGTRLTVV.

The chain combines TRBV7-2 with TRBJ2-2; D might be TRBD1 (6 bases). The CDR3 extends over 14 amino acids. Trimming took 7 bases from V and 2 from J, leaving 11 bases between them. CDR1 and CDR2 (germline): SGHTA, FQGNSA. CDR3 sequence (DNA): TGTGCCAGCACCCTGGACAGCAACACCGGGGAGCTGTTTTTT. It encodes CASTLDSNTGELFF.

The V and J genes are TRBV4-2 and TRBJ2-1; 12 positions match TRBD1. This CDR3 contains 16 residues. Trimming removed 2 bases from V and 8 bases from J; junction bases left unmatched: 7. CDR1 LGHNA and CDR2 YNFKEQ come from the germline V gene. CDR3 amino acids: CASSQQTGQGADEQFF. CDR3 bases: TGTGCCAGCAGCCAACAAACGGGACAGGGGGCAGATGAGCAGTTCTTC.